The rows below give T cell receptor beta chains drawn from one sample of a study of PD-1 blockade in mismatch repair-deficient tumors. Produced via immunoSEQ multiplex PCR; TCRdb's table is partial and in-frame only. The sample has roughly 50,000 clones; 65% to 85% are singletons. Here the sequenced sample was peripheral blood, taken roughly 19 weeks after starting pembrolizumab. These receptors were obtained from an adult with mismatch repair-deficient cancer. The CDR3 runs from the conserved cysteine through the conserved F or W. Not every row has a clone size; where given, it reads once, few, many or a size class.

clone_size	v_call	j_call	cdr3_aa
.	TRBV7-9	TRBJ2-1	CASSPLTSGSGYNEQFF
.	TRBV29-1	TRBJ2-1	CSVGNSGSGEFNEQFF
few	TRBV6-4	TRBJ1-2	CASSDTPQGLGGYTF
few	TRBV29-1	TRBJ1-1	CSSRGVLNTEAFF
.	TRBV6-5	TRBJ2-2	CASRLPGGTGELFF
.	TRBV2	TRBJ2-7	CASRMTANSYEQYF
.	TRBV7-8	TRBJ2-1	CASTPGGLYNEQFF
.	TRBV29-1	TRBJ1-1	CSVQATRRTEAFF
.	TRBV6-5	TRBJ1-1	CASSDSTLTEAFF
.	TRBV2	TRBJ1-1	CASRLGLNTEAFF
.	TRBV6-1	TRBJ1-4	CASSASTGSNEKLFF
.	TRBV30	TRBJ1-2	CAWFWTRNNYGYTF
few	TRBV4-2	TRBJ2-2	CASSQAIAGANTGELFF
.	TRBV2	TRBJ1-2	CASSPRVLVNYGYTF
.	TRBV14	TRBJ2-7	CASSQGHIYEQYF
once	TRBV5-4	TRBJ2-7	CASSLGTSGRNRYEQYF
.	TRBV5-1	TRBJ2-7	CASSLTSGSVGEQYF
once	TRBV29-1	TRBJ2-1	CSVRTSASGEQFF
.	TRBV5-6	TRBJ2-5	CASSLGQYQETQYF
.	TRBV29-1	TRBJ2-3	CSAATSGRADTQYF
few	TRBV19	TRBJ2-7	CASSIARGSTYEQYF
.	TRBV7-9	TRBJ2-3	CASSLGGAGDTQYF
.	TRBV4-2	TRBJ2-7	CASSQATSGSAGYEQYF
.	TRBV7-2	TRBJ2-2	CASSPVGRVGGIGELFF
once	TRBV5-1	TRBJ2-2	CASSPIGTLNTGELFF
.	TRBV6-5	TRBJ1-3	CASSYTGGNTIYF
.	TRBV29-1	TRBJ2-7	CSVDGSSYEQYF
.	TRBV4-2	TRBJ2-1	CASSLDSNSIWEQFF
.	TRBV11-3	TRBJ2-3	CASSLRTETDTQYF
.	TRBV7-6	TRBJ2-7	CASSGRDRVRVGEQYF
.	TRBV11-3	TRBJ2-7	CASSLSNFGTSGIEQYF
.	TRBV6-4	TRBJ2-7	CASSIGAGASYEQYF
.	TRBV27	TRBJ1-3	CASSRSQGTGNTIYF
.	TRBV13	TRBJ2-5	CASSLEMTSGRETQYF
.	TRBV5-5	TRBJ1-5	CASSLRRGQGTQPQHF
few	TRBV28	TRBJ1-3	CASSPGGGTGNTIYF
.	TRBV6-5	TRBJ2-7	CASSYSELSFPYEQYF
few	TRBV11-3	TRBJ1-2	CASSLEGRGGNYGYTF
once	TRBV4-2	TRBJ2-3	CASSQTHSAGGLTDTQYF
.	TRBV9	TRBJ2-3	CASSVGPGSADTQYF
once	TRBV2	TRBJ1-1	CASSLTGTEAFF
.	TRBV2	TRBJ2-1	CARSRYGQKYNEQFF
.	TRBV30	TRBJ2-7	CAGGQYSYEQYF
.	TRBV6-1	TRBJ1-1	CASRYRVKNTEAFF
.	TRBV2	TRBJ1-2	CASSEVAQGVGGYTF
.	TRBV7-6	TRBJ2-5	CASSQTGAQETQYF
.	TRBV6-1	TRBJ1-2	CASSYDRVDGYTF
.	TRBV19	TRBJ1-1	CASSIEEYGPLGTEAFF
.	TRBV27	TRBJ2-1	CASSFVRVRGNEQFF
.	TRBV10-3	TRBJ2-7	CAISDGTVSYEQYF
.	TRBV7-2	TRBJ2-3	CASSVFRVSGTDTQYF
.	TRBV19	TRBJ2-2	CASSILGLAGKNTGELFF
few	TRBV29-1	TRBJ1-1	CSVESIWNTEAFF
.	TRBV20-1	TRBJ2-1	CSARRDNEQFF
.	TRBV7-2	TRBJ1-2	CASSFRTYGYTF
.	TRBV25-1	TRBJ1-1	CASTNPLGTAEAFF
.	TRBV5-6	TRBJ2-3	CASSSTGTSRTDTQYF
.	TRBV5-6	TRBJ2-1	CASSKLAGEEQFF
.	TRBV15	TRBJ2-5	CATSRAGTVQETQYF
.	TRBV5-1	TRBJ2-5	CASSTQQLETQYF